This T cell receptor (beta chain) was found in a study of cytomegalovirus exposure and HLA in healthy donors. Use of 60 Vbeta and 13 Jbeta primers characterized the PCR. The table came from immunoSEQ multiplex PCR; TCRdb's copy has only in-frame clones and leaves some out. Of 130,000 or so clones in the sample, 70% to 90% are singletons; the top ten hold approximately 1.5%. Germline CDR1 MRHNA, CDR2 SNTAGT. With V trimmed by 6 bases and J by 3 bases, 6 bases remained unmatched. The CDR3 consists of 15 residues. The chain is built from TRBV6-4 and TRBJ2-2, with 8 bases matching TRBD2. The material sequenced was PBMCs. The sequence came from a man in his forties in good health and CMV-seronegative. The chain's CDR3 is CASSPGGADTGELFF. The DNA for the CDR3 is TGTGCCAGCAGCCCCGGGGGGGCGGACACCGGGGAGCTGTTTTTT.